This TCR beta chain derives from a study of blood T cells in healthy people across ages. Study in general: Template switching captured about one barcoded beta molecule per two T cells.

Drawn from each donor were roughly 9.4 milliliters of peripheral blood. As for this clonotype: The antigen remains undetermined.

Broader study findings: Diversity estimates from one million T cells were considered underestimates. Possibly confounding the expanded clonotype changes was the fact that donor CMV status was unknown.

A J-beta primer mix and a sample-barcoded 5' primer were used in a second PCR of about 7 to 12 cycles. TCRdb analysed the 5' RACE reads with MiXCR anew, one entry per CDR3 protein. The sample lists over 950,000 distinct CDR3 sequences; approximately 50% were seen once. This receptor was identified in a woman aged 55-70 years in good health. The sequencing input was blood.

The CDR3 reads CASSFGQLAGHDTQYF. CDR3 in DNA: TGTGCCAGCAGTTTCGGCCAACTAGCGGGTCATGATACGCAGTATTTT. The chain joins TRBV6-6 to TRBJ2-3; TRBD2 matches at 9 bases. Germline values: CDR1 MNHNY, CDR2 SVGAGI (reference sequence). The CDR3 contains 16 residues. V gave up 4 bases and J gave up 6 bases; unmatched junction bases: 11.